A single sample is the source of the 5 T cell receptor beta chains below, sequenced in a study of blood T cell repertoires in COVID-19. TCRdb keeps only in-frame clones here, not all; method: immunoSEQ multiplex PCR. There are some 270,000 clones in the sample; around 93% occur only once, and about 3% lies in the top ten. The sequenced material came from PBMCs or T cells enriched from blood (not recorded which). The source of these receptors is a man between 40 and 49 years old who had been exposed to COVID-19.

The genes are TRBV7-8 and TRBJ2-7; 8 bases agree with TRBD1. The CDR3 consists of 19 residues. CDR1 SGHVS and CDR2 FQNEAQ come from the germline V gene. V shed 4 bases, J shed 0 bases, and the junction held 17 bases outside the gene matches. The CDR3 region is CASSSPRGQGSRSSYEQYF. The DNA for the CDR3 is TGTGCCAGCAGCTCCCCCAGGGGGCAAGGGTCGAGGAGCTCCTACGAGCAGTACTTC.

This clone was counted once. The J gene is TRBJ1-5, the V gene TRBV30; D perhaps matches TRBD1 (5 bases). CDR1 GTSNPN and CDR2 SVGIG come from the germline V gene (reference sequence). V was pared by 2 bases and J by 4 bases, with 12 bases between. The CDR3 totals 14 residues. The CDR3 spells CAWSQGLGNQPQHF. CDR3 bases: TGTGCCTGGAGTCAGGGCCTAGGGAATCAGCCCCAGCATTTT.

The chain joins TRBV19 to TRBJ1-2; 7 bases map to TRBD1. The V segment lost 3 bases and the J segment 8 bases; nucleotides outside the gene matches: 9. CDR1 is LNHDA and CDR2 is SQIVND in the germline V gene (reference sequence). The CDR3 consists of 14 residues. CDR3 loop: CASSMDRSASGYTF. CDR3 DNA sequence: TGTGCCAGTAGTATGGACAGGAGCGCCTCGGGCTACACCTTC.

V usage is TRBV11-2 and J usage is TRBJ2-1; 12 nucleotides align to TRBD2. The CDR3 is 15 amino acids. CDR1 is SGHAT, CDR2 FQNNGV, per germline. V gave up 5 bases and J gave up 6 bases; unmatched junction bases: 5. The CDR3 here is CASSITSGRPNEQFF. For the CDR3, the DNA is TGTGCCAGCAGCATAACTAGCGGGAGGCCCAATGAGCAGTTCTTC. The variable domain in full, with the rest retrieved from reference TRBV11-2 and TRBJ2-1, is EAGVAQSPRYKIIEKRQSVAFWCNPISGHATLYWYQQILGQGPKLLIQFQNNGVVDDSQLPKDRFSAERLKGVDSTLKIQPAKLEDSAVYLCASSITSGRPNEQFFGPGTRLTVL.

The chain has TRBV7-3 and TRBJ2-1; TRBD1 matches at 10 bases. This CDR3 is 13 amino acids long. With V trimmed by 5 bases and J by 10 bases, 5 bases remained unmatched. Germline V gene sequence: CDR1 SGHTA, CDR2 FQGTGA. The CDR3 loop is CASSRTGGGEQFF. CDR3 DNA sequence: TGTGCCAGCAGCCGGACAGGGGGTGGCGAGCAGTTCTTC. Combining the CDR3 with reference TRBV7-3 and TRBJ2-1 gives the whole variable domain GAGVSQTPSNKVTEKGKYVELRCDPISGHTALYWYRQSLGQGPEFLIYFQGTGAADDSGLPNDRFFAVRPEGSVSTLKIQRTERGDSAVYLCASSRTGGGEQFFGPGTRLTVL.